This T cell receptor beta chain was recorded in a study of CD8 T cells in Susac syndrome. The controls, all healthy donors, were matched for age and sex. After extraction with the RNeasy kit, about 0.5 to 1 ug of the RNA was reverse transcribed using random hexamers. Via MiXCR, TCRdb re-called the immunoSEQ multiplex PCR reads, giving one row per CDR3 protein. There are some 60,000 distinct CDR3 sequences in the sample; 85% to 95% occur only once, and approximately 0.21% lies in the top ten. V lost 1 base and J lost 8, with 14 bases in between. The CDR3 spans 13 residues. Germline-derived CDR1 and CDR2 are DFQATT and SNEGSKA (reference sequence).

The TCR comes from a human donor in good health. This chain links TRBV20-1 with TRBJ1-2; no clear D gene. Material for sequencing was CD8+ T cells from PBMCs. CDR3 loop: CSARGSTAGGYTF. For the CDR3, the DNA is TGCAGTGCTAGAGGTAGTACCGCGGGAGGCTACACCTTC.